This T cell receptor (beta chain) was sequenced for a study of cytomegalovirus exposure and HLA in healthy donors. About the research overall: In a previous analysis, approximately 110 million unique TCR beta sequences were found from 150 million to 200 million T cells. Study results and caveats: Reported performance of the classifier showed diagnosis of cytomegalovirus status with high specificity and sensitivity. Later on, a genetic analysis was performed. It linked a missense variant in DCLRE1C with V- and J-gene trimming of TCR beta.

The PCR contained 60 Vbeta and 13 Jbeta primers. Produced via immunoSEQ multiplex PCR; TCRdb's table is partial and in-frame only. Among around 100,000 clones listed, approximately 84% were seen once. As to this clone: Its antigen is still unknown.

Germline CDR1 and CDR2: SGHVS and FQNEAQ. V dropped 3 bases and J dropped 6 bases, with 17 bases sitting between them. CDR3 length equals 15 residues. Sequencing used PBMCs. This sequence joins TRBV7-8 and TRBJ1-1; D is ambiguous. This sequence was found in a woman in her late teens or twenties in good health and CMV-seropositive. CDR3 nucleotides: TGTGCCAGCAGCTTGCGGAACCCCTCAAGCTCTGAAGCTTTCTTT. Encoded protein: CASSLRNPSSSEAFF.